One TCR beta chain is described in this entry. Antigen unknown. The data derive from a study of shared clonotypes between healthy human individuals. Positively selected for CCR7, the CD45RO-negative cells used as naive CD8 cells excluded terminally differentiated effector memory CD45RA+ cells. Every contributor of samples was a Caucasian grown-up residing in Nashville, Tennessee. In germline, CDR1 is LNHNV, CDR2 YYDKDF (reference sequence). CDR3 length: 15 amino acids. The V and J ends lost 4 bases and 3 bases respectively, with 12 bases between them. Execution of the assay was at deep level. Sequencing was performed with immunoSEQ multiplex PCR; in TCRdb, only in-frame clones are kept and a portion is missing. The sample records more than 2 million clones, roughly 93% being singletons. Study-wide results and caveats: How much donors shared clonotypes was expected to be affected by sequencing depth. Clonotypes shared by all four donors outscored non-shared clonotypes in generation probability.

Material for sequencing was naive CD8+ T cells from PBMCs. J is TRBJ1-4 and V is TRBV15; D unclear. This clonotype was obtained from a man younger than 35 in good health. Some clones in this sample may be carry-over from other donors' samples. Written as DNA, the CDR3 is TGTGCCACCAGCACCCGGAGGTCGCCTAATGAAAAACTGTTTTTT. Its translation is CATSTRRSPNEKLFF.